A single TCR beta chain is shown here with its context. Germline and junction disagree at one end, which may indicate a read error. This sample is part of a study of control samples from healthy donors and cancer patients. Germline CDR1 reads SNHLY; CDR2 reads FYNNEI. The CDR3 length is 8 residues. Here immunoSEQ multiplex PCR was the method, and the copy in TCRdb shows in-frame clones only, minus some. The sample includes some 120,000 clones, around nine tenths of them seen just once. The specimen was blood. The receptor comes from a man in his fifties or sixties in good health. The chain links TRBV2 to TRBJ2-3; no clear D gene. The CDR3 here is CASRSQIF. In nucleotides, the CDR3 is TGTGCCAGCAGGTCACAGATTTTT.